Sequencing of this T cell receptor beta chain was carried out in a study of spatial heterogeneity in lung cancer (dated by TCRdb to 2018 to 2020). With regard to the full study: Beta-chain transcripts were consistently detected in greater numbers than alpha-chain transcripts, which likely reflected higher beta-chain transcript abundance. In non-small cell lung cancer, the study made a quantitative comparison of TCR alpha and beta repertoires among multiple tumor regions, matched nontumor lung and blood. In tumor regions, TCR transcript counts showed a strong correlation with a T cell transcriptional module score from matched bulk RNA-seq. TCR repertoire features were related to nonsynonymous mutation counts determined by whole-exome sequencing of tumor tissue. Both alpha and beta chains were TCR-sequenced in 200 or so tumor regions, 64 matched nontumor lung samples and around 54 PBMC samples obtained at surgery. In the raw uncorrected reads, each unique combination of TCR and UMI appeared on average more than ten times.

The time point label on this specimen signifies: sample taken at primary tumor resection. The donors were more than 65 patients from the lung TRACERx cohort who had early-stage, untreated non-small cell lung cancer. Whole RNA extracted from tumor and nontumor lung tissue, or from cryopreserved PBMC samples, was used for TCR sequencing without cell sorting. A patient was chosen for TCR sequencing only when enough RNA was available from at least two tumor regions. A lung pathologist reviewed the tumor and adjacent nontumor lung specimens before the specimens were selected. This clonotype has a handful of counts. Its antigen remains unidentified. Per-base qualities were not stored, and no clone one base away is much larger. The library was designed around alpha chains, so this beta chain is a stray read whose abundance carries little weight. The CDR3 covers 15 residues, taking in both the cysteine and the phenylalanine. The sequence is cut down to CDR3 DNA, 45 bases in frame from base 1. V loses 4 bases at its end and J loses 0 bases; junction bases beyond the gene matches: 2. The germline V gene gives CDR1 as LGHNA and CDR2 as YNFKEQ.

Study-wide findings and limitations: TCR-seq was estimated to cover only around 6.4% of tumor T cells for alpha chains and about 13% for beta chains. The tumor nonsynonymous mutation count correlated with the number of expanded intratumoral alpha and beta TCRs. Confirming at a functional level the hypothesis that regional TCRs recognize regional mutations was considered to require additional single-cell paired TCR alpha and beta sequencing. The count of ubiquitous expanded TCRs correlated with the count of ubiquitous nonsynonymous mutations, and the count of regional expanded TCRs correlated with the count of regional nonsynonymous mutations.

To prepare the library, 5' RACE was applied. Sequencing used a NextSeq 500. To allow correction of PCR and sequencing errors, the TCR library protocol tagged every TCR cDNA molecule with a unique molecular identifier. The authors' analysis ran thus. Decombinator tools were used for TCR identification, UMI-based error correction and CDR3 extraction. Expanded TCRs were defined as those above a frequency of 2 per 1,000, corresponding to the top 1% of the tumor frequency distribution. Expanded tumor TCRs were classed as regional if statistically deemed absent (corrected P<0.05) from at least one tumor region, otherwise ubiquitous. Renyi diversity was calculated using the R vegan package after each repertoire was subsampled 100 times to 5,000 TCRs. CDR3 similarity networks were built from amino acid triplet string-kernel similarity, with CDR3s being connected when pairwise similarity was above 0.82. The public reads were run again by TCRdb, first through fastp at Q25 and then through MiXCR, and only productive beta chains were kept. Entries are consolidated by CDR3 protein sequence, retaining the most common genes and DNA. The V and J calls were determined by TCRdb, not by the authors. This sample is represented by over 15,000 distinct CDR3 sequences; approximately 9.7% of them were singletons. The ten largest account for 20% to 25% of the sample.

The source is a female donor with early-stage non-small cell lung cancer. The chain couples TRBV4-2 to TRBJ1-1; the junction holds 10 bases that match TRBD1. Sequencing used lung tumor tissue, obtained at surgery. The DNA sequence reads TGTGCCAGCAGCCCGGGACAGGGGATGAACACTGAAGCTTTCTTT. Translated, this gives CASSPGQGMNTEAFF.